This T cell receptor beta chain was documented in a study of T cell responses to AZD1222 COVID-19 vaccine. Here immunoSEQ multiplex PCR was the method, and the copy in TCRdb shows in-frame clones only, minus some. Counted here are roughly 180,000 clones, approximately 95% occurring once; the ten biggest clones make up 0.8% to 1.3%. Notes on this clone: The antigen is unknown.

The CDR3 runs to 15 residues. Trimming left V 3 bases short and J 6 bases short, with 18 bases between. Germline values: CDR1 MNHEY, CDR2 SVGAGI. Study findings and constraints: Vaccine-related CD4 TCRs covered spike, predominating at 160-218 and 743-854.

The TCR was taken from an adult who received the MenACWY meningococcal vaccine as a control. Sequencing was performed on peripheral blood, taken 28 days after the second dose of the MenACWY control vaccine. This chain connects TRBV6-5 to TRBJ2-7; a weak D match, TRBD2 (7 bases). The CDR3 sequence is CASSYSGRGLREQYF. The CDR3 DNA reads TGTGCCAGCAGTTATTCGGGGCGGGGGCTTCGCGAGCAGTACTTC.